What follows describes a single TCR beta chain. Among ophthalmopathy patients, the Clinical Activity Score reached at least 3, the NOSPECS grade reached at least 4, and duration remained under 3 months. Diagnoses used clinical symptoms, serum thyroxine and TRAb, thyroid ultrasound and orbital computed tomography. PBMCs were derived from around 10 ml fresh peripheral blood. Amplification of TCR beta CDR3 regions used RNA as the template. The HTBI primer set drove a first-round RT-PCR of the TCR CDR3. Each CDR3 protein gets one entry after TCRdb re-called the multiplex PCR reads with MiXCR. The top ten clones hold roughly 13% of a sample with about 410,000 distinct CDR3 sequences, over 12% of them seen once. The data originate from a study of T cells in Graves' hyperthyroidism and ophthalmopathy. The receptor comes from a man aged 18 to 29 with Graves' ophthalmopathy. Sequenced sample: blood.

In DNA, the CDR3 is TGTGCCAGCACCCAACTGGGGGGTGAAAAACTGTTTTTT. It translates to CASTQLGGEKLFF. This chain connects TRBV27 to TRBJ1-4; TRBD1 is a possible D gene (5 bases). The germline gives CDR1 MNHEY, CDR2 SMNVEV (reference sequence). The CDR3 is 13 amino acids. Between the trimmed V and J ends, which lost 7 bases and 7 bases, there was a span of 13 bases.